The present entry profiles one TCR beta chain with its context. This sample was included in a study of blood T cell repertoires in COVID-19. CDR1 and CDR2 (germline): SGHRS, YFSETQ. J was trimmed by 4 bases and V by 3 bases; bases with no gene match: 3. This CDR3 has 14 residues. Profiling relied on immunoSEQ multiplex PCR, and the TCRdb table lists in-frame clones only, not all of them. Of about 310,000 clones in the sample, about 85% were seen once. Sequenced: PBMCs or T cells enriched from blood (not recorded which). This chain connects TRBV5-1 to TRBJ2-3, with 9 positions matching TRBD1. The sequence was obtained from a woman aged 25 to 39 who had been exposed to COVID-19. CDR3 sequence reads: CASSSGQGSDTQYF. The CDR3 bases are TGCGCCAGCAGCTCGGGACAGGGCTCAGATACGCAGTATTTT.